A few counts support the clone carrying this TCR beta chain. Antigen: not known. These data come from a study of breast tumors, draining lymph nodes, adjacent tissues. Study-wide findings and caveats: Tumor T cell lymph node origin was a supported hypothesis, not proven. Compared with lymph nodes, tumors were less diverse; compared with nontumor tissue, more.

The lymph nodes were axillary draining lymph nodes from breast cancer patients. Germline-derived CDR1 and CDR2 are KGHSH and LQKENI. V dropped 0 bases and J dropped 3; count of bases not matched to a gene: 2. The CDR3 sequence is 16 residues long. In TCRdb, the multiplex PCR reads were re-called with MiXCR into one record per CDR3 protein. The sample has 140,000 or so distinct CDR3 sequences, about 31% seen once. The rearrangement joins TRBV18 to TRBJ2-2; the match to TRBD1 covers 9 bases. Input material: axillary lymph node tissue. The TCR originated in a female donor with breast cancer. Some clones in this sample may be carry-over from other donors' samples. The CDR3 nucleotides are TGTGCCAGCTCACCACCGGGACAGGGAGACACCGGGGAGCTGTTTTTT. Protein sequence: CASSPPGQGDTGELFF.